A selection of T cell receptor beta chains follows, all from one sample in a study of T-cell memory formation after mild COVID-19. TCRdb analysed the 5' RACE reads with MiXCR anew, one entry per CDR3 protein. The sample contains some 120,000 distinct CDR3 sequences, approximately 15% of which appear only once. The sequenced sample was PBMCs or a T cell subset sorted from them (not recorded which). All receptors come from an adult woman who had mild COVID-19 (a few samples of this study predate the infection). Cell type and time point are not known. Both conserved end residues are part of each CDR3. Each record gives: J gene, D gene, clone size, V gene, CDR3 protein, CDR3 DNA. The D gene is left open where the match is weak. Where a row states a size, it is once, few, many or the class of an expanded clone; other rows omit it.

>TRBJ1-4|.|few|TRBV20-1
CSARNTEPLNEKLFF
TGCAGTGCTCGTAATACAGAACCCCTGAATGAAAAACTGTTTTTT
>TRBJ2-7|TRBD1|few|TRBV18
CASSPGQGAVYEQYF
TGTGCCAGCTCACCAGGGCAGGGGGCTGTCTACGAGCAGTACTTC
>TRBJ2-3|.|few|TRBV9
CASSVRTSTDTQYF
TGTGCCAGCAGCGTGCGGACTAGCACAGATACGCAGTATTTT
>TRBJ2-1|TRBD2|.|TRBV7-1
CASSTSGRLYNEQFF
TGTGCCAGCAGCACCAGCGGGAGGCTCTACAATGAGCAGTTCTTC
>TRBJ2-7|.|few|TRBV27
CASSLSSAQGGEQYF
TGTGCCAGCAGTTTATCGTCCGCGCAGGGAGGCGAGCAGTACTTC
>TRBJ1-1|.|.|TRBV19
CASRGVVNTEAFF
TGTGCCAGTAGGGGAGTGGTGAACACTGAAGCTTTCTTT
>TRBJ2-5|TRBD1|once|TRBV10-3
CAISGGPGQTQETQYF
TGTGCCATCAGCGGAGGCCCGGGACAGACCCAAGAGACCCAGTACTTC
>TRBJ2-7|TRBD1|.|TRBV7-8
CASSSDRVVYEQYF
TGTGCCAGCAGCTCCGACAGGGTTGTTTACGAGCAGTACTTC
>TRBJ2-5|.|few|TRBV12-3/TRBV12-4
CASMPHNQETQYF
TGTGCCAGCATGCCGCATAACCAAGAGACCCAGTACTTC
>TRBJ2-1|.|few|TRBV24-1
CATSDLEGQFF
TGTGCCACCAGTGATTTGGAGGGGCAGTTCTTC
>TRBJ1-1|.|.|TRBV18
CASSPEEGTNTEAFF
TGTGCCAGCTCACCTGAAGAGGGGACGAACACTGAAGCTTTCTTT
>TRBJ2-7|.|few|TRBV2
CASSEASGYEQYF
TGTGCCAGCAGTGAAGCAAGCGGGTACGAGCAGTACTTC
>TRBJ2-5|TRBD1|many|TRBV5-5
CASSPGDRGGGQETQYF
TGTGCCAGCAGCCCGGGCGACAGGGGGGGAGGCCAAGAGACCCAGTACTTC
>TRBJ1-1|TRBD1|.|TRBV5-1
CASSLAPGTALGNTEAFF
TGCGCCAGCAGCTTGGCCCCTGGGACAGCGTTGGGGAACACTGAAGCTTTCTTT
>TRBJ2-3|.|.|TRBV30
CAWAGMSDTQYF
TGTGCCTGGGCTGGGATGTCAGATACGCAGTATTTT
>TRBJ1-5|.|.|TRBV12-3/TRBV12-4
CASSPGGGVGQPQHF
TGTGCCAGCAGTCCGGGGGGAGGTGTGGGTCAGCCCCAGCATTTT
>TRBJ2-3|.|many|TRBV4-1
CASSQDWGRLTDTQYF
TGCGCCAGCAGCCAAGATTGGGGGCGCCTCACAGATACGCAGTATTTT
>TRBJ2-1|.|few|TRBV5-1
CACTGGLSYNEQFF
TGCGCCTGCACTGGGGGACTTTCCTACAATGAGCAGTTCTTC